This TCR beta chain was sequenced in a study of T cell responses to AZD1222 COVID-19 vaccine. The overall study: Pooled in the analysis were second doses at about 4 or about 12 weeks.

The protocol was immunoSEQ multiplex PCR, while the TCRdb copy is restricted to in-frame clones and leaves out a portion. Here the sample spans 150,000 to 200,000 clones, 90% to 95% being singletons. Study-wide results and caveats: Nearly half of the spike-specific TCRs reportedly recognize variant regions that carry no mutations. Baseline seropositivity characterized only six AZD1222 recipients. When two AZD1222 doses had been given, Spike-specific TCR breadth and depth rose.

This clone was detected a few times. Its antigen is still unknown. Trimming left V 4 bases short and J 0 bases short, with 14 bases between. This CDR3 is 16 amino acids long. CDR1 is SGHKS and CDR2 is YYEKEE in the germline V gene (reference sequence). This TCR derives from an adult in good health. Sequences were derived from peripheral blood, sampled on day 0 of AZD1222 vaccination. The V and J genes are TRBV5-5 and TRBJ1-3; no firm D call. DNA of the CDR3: TGTGCCAGCAGCCTGGAAGAAGACTACTCTGGAAACACCATATATTTT. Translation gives CASSLEEDYSGNTIYF. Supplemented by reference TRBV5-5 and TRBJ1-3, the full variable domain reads DAGVTQSPTHLIKTRGQQVTLRCSPISGHKSVSWYQQVLGQGPQFIFQYYEKEERGRGNFPDRFSARQFPNYSSELNVNALLLGDSALYLCASSLEEDYSGNTIYFGEGSWLTVV.